This is a list of T cell receptor beta chains from one sample in a study of T-cell memory formation after mild COVID-19. In TCRdb, the 5' RACE reads were re-called with MiXCR into one record per CDR3 protein. The sample lists approximately 210,000 distinct CDR3 sequences; roughly 27% were seen once. Sequencing input: PBMCs or a T cell subset sorted from them (not recorded which). Every receptor here comes from an adult woman who had mild COVID-19 (a few samples of this study predate the infection). Cell type and time point are not known. CDR3s include the opening cysteine and the closing phenylalanine or tryptophan. A D gene is named only where the DNA matches it firmly. The size field is filled for only some rows; it gives once, few, many or a size class.

V,J,size,D,DNA,CDR3
TRBV4-2,TRBJ2-3,NA,TRBD1,TGTGCCAGCAGCCCACAGGGGACGGCTACGCAGTATTTT,CASSPQGTATQYF
TRBV11-2,TRBJ1-2,NA,NA,TGTGCCAGCAGCTTAGATTGGGTCAGGAGACCTCCCTATGGCTACACCTTC,CASSLDWVRRPPYGYTF
TRBV5-5,TRBJ2-3,NA,TRBD2,TGTGCCAGCAGCTTGGGACTAGCGGGGAGAGATACGCAGTATTTT,CASSLGLAGRDTQYF
TRBV19,TRBJ1-3,few,NA,TGTGCCAGCAACGTTGGAAACACCATATATTTT,CASNVGNTIYF
TRBV29-1,TRBJ2-7,few,NA,TGCAGCGTTGATTTGATGGGTCAGGGAAACGAGCAGTACTTC,CSVDLMGQGNEQYF
TRBV20-1,TRBJ1-1,NA,NA,TGCAGTGCTAGCAGGGGCCCTATTGTTGCTGAAGCTTTCTTT,CSASRGPIVAEAFF
TRBV29-1,TRBJ2-7,NA,TRBD2,TGCAGCGTTTTACTAGCGGGGTCCTACGAGCAGTACTTC,CSVLLAGSYEQYF
TRBV7-2,TRBJ2-2,few,TRBD2,TGTGCCAGCAGCCTCGTACCTTCCCGACTAGCGGCCACCGGGGAGCTGTTTTTT,CASSLVPSRLAATGELFF
TRBV7-8,TRBJ2-1,NA,NA,TGTGCCAGCAGCCGACTAGTCATTGACGCCAATGAGCAGTTCTTC,CASSRLVIDANEQFF
TRBV7-9,TRBJ1-2,few,NA,TGTGCCAGCAGCTCCCCGGGACTCATCGGGAGTGGCTACACCTTC,CASSSPGLIGSGYTF
TRBV7-2,TRBJ1-5,NA,NA,TGTGCCAGCAGCTCCGGTCCCAGGGCCCAGCATTTT,CASSSGPRAQHF
TRBV24-1,TRBJ1-1,NA,TRBD1,TGTGCCACCAGTGATACAGGACAGGGACGAGCTTTCTTT,CATSDTGQGRAFF
TRBV5-4,TRBJ2-7,few,NA,TGTGCCAGCAGCTTCGGTTGGGGGTACGAGCAGTACTTC,CASSFGWGYEQYF
TRBV20-1,TRBJ2-7,few,NA,TGCAGTGCTGGGAGGGGGACGGGGGAGCAGTACTTC,CSAGRGTGEQYF
TRBV12-5,TRBJ2-2,NA,TRBD1,TGTGCTAGTGGTTTGGACCCACAGGGGGCGGGCGGGGAGCTGTTTTTT,CASGLDPQGAGGELFF
TRBV4-1,TRBJ2-3,many,NA,TGCGCCAGCAGTAGGGGCGCGGGGACAGATACGCAGTATTTT,CASSRGAGTDTQYF
TRBV27,TRBJ2-1,NA,TRBD1,TGTGCCAGCAGTTTATCACAGGGGGCCATCAATGAGCAGTTCTTC,CASSLSQGAINEQFF
TRBV4-2,TRBJ2-1,few,NA,TGTGCCAGCAGCCATCCTCCGGCCGGTGAGCAGTTCTTC,CASSHPPAGEQFF
TRBV12-3/TRBV12-4,TRBJ1-2,many,TRBD1,TGTGCCAGCAGTCCCGGGACAGACTATGGCTACACCTTC,CASSPGTDYGYTF
TRBV7-2,TRBJ2-1,few,NA,TGTGCCAGCAGCTTAGGACTGAACTACAATGAGCAGTTCTTC,CASSLGLNYNEQFF
TRBV15,TRBJ2-7,NA,NA,TGTGCCACCAGCCAGGGGAGCTCCTACGAGCAGTACTTC,CATSQGSSYEQYF
TRBV7-6,TRBJ2-3,NA,NA,TGTGCCAGCAGCTTAGATGTGGGGCCTTTAGATACGCAGTATTTT,CASSLDVGPLDTQYF
TRBV5-1,TRBJ2-7,NA,NA,TGCGCCAGCAGCCCGCAGGCGCGGACCTACGAGCAGTACTTC,CASSPQARTYEQYF
TRBV7-6,TRBJ1-2,few,TRBD1,TGTGCCAGCAGCCCCGGAGGGACAGGTTATGGCTACACCTTC,CASSPGGTGYGYTF
TRBV6-2/TRBV6-3,TRBJ2-5,NA,NA,TGTGCCATCAGTGAGCCCCCTGAATTCAGTCAAGAGACCCAGTACTTC,CAISEPPEFSQETQYF
TRBV5-1,TRBJ2-3,NA,TRBD2,TGCGCCAGCAGCTTGCCTCCGGGACTAGCGACCCTGGGCACAGATACGCAGTATTTT,CASSLPPGLATLGTDTQYF
TRBV27,TRBJ2-7,NA,NA,TGTGCCAGCAGTGGCCACTACGAGCAGTACTTC,CASSGHYEQYF
TRBV6-5,TRBJ2-7,few,NA,TGTGCCAGCTCCGCTACAGGGGGGGCACTCGAGCAGTACTTC,CASSATGGALEQYF